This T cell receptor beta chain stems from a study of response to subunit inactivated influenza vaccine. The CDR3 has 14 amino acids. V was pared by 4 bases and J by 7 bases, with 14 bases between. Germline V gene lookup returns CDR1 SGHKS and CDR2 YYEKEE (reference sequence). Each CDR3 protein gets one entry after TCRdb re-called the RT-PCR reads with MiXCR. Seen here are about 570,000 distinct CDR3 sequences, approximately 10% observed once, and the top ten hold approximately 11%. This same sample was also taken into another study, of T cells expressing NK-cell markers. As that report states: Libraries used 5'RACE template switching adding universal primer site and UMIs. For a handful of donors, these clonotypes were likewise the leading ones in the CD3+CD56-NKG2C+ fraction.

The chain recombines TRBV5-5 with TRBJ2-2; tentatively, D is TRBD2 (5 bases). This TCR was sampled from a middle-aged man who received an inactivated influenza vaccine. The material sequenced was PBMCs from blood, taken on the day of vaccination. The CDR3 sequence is CASSLSISVGELFF. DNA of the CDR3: TGTGCCAGCAGCCTGTCGATTAGCGTCGGGGAGCTGTTTTTT.